A selection of T cell receptor beta chains follows, all from one sample in a study of T cell responses to AZD1222 COVID-19 vaccine. Sequenced by immunoSEQ multiplex PCR; TCRdb stores in-frame clones only, minus some. Altogether roughly 120,000 clones are present, approximately 90% being singletons, with the ten largest covering 6% to 8%. This sample comprised peripheral blood, obtained 28 days after the second AZD1222 dose. These receptors all come from an adult who received the AZD1222 COVID-19 vaccine. Both conserved end residues are part of each CDR3. D genes are given only for firm matches. Size is stated for part of the rows, as once, few or many counts, or as a class when the clone is expanded.

>TRBV27|.|TRBJ1-4|.
CASTRDSLSEKLFF
TGTGCCAGCACCCGGGACTCTCTGAGTGAAAAACTGTTTTTT
>TRBV19|.|TRBJ1-5|TRBD1
CASNPDRDGNQPQHF
TGTGCCAGTAACCCGGACAGGGACGGCAATCAGCCCCAGCATTTT
>TRBV20-1|.|TRBJ1-5|TRBD1
CSASGDRVDQPQHF
TGCAGTGCTAGTGGGGACAGGGTTGATCAGCCCCAGCATTTT
>TRBV5-6|.|TRBJ2-7|TRBD1
CASSKTGTGGVEQYF
TGTGCCAGCAGCAAAACCGGGACAGGGGGCGTTGAGCAGTACTTC
>TRBV4-1|.|TRBJ2-3|.
CASSQAGGRPPTDTQYF
TGCGCCAGCAGCCAAGCCGGGGGCCGACCTCCCACAGATACGCAGTATTTT
>TRBV11-2|.|TRBJ2-7|TRBD1
CASSSKGQGKYEQYF
TGTGCCAGCAGCTCCAAGGGACAGGGGAAATACGAGCAGTACTTC
>TRBV27|.|TRBJ1-5|.
CASGAYSNQPQHF
TGTGCCAGCGGGGCCTATAGCAATCAGCCCCAGCATTTT
>TRBV27|.|TRBJ1-2|.
CASSFKRGDGYGYTF
TGTGCCAGCAGTTTTAAGAGGGGGGACGGCTATGGCTACACCTTC
>TRBV15|once|TRBJ1-5|.
CATSDRYSNQPQHF
TGTGCCACCAGCGACCGATATAGCAATCAGCCCCAGCATTTT
>TRBV4-1|.|TRBJ1-2|.
CASSQDKGRGWGYTF
TGCGCCAGCAGCCAAGATAAGGGCAGGGGCTGGGGCTACACCTTC
>TRBV24-1|.|TRBJ2-3|.
CATSDPRTDTQYF
TGTGCCACCAGTGACCCCCGCACAGATACGCAGTATTTT
>TRBV11-2|.|TRBJ2-7|.
CASSLSTGEYEQYF
TGTGCCAGCAGCTTATCAACGGGGGAGTACGAGCAGTACTTC
>TRBV24-1|.|TRBJ2-1|.
CATQDPGWQGSNEQFF
TGTGCCACCCAAGACCCGGGTTGGCAGGGTTCCAATGAGCAGTTCTTC
>TRBV7-3|.|TRBJ2-2|.
CASRRGQLTGELFF
TGTGCCAGCAGGCGGGGACAACTCACCGGGGAGCTGTTTTTT
>TRBV4-2|.|TRBJ1-2|.
CASSQDRVDYGYTF
TGTGCCAGCAGCCAAGACAGGGTGGACTATGGCTACACCTTC
>TRBV6-5|.|TRBJ1-4|.
CASSRQATNEKLFF
TGTGCCAGCAGCAGACAGGCAACTAATGAAAAACTGTTTTTT
>TRBV30|.|TRBJ1-5|TRBD1
CAWSTGQGPNQPQHF
TGTGCCTGGAGTACGGGACAGGGACCGAATCAGCCCCAGCATTTT
>TRBV7-9|.|TRBJ2-1|TRBD1
CASSTSQGTYNEQFF
TGTGCCAGCAGTACCTCACAGGGGACATACAATGAGCAGTTCTTC
>TRBV6-5|.|TRBJ1-1|.
CASSYSGRGTEAFF
TGTGCCAGCAGTTACTCGGGACGGGGAACTGAAGCTTTCTTT
>TRBV28|.|TRBJ1-6|TRBD1
CASILQGQSNNSPLHF
TGTGCCAGCATCTTACAGGGACAGAGTAATAATTCACCCCTCCACTTT
>TRBV7-9|.|TRBJ2-7|.
CASSLSVGHNYEQYF
TGTGCCAGCAGCTTATCTGTAGGGCATAATTACGAGCAGTACTTC
>TRBV2|.|TRBJ1-5|TRBD1
CASTKQGVGQPQHF
TGTGCCAGCACTAAACAGGGGGTTGGTCAGCCCCAGCATTTT
>TRBV19|.|TRBJ1-2|TRBD1
CATGQGVNYGYTF
TGTGCCACCGGACAGGGGGTAAACTATGGCTACACCTTC
>TRBV2|.|TRBJ1-5|.
CASSVTLQGRQPQHF
TGTGCCAGCAGTGTTACCCTACAGGGCCGTCAGCCCCAGCATTTT
>TRBV19|.|TRBJ2-1|.
CASFTGKQSSYNEQFF
TGTGCCAGTTTTACAGGCAAACAGAGCTCCTACAATGAGCAGTTCTTC
>TRBV21-1|once|TRBJ2-3|.
CASSNRDHRGDTQYF
TGTGCCAGCAGCAACCGGGACCATAGGGGGGATACGCAGTATTTT
>TRBV6-5|.|TRBJ1-4|.
CASSPPGPLLFF
TGTGCCAGCAGTCCCCCTGGGCCTTTGCTCTTTTTT
>TRBV7-2|.|TRBJ1-1|.
CASSPRRDGTEAFF
TGTGCCAGCAGCCCCCGGAGGGATGGCACTGAAGCTTTCTTT
>TRBV7-9|.|TRBJ1-1|TRBD1
CASSPRDRGRMAEAFF
TGTGCCAGCAGCCCACGGGACAGGGGGCGAATGGCTGAAGCTTTCTTT
>TRBV12-2|.|TRBJ1-6|.
CASRCDNRDLNSPLHF
TGTGCAAGTCGTTGCGACAATCGGGACCTTAATTCACCCCTCCACTTT
>TRBV6-6|.|TRBJ2-2|.
CASSYSSGATGELFF
TGTGCCAGCAGTTACTCTTCGGGGGCAACCGGGGAGCTGTTTTTT
>TRBV5-8|.|TRBJ2-3|.
CATDTQYF
TGTGCCACCGATACGCAGTATTTT
>TRBV3-1/TRBV3-2|once|TRBJ2-3|.
CASSLGDFTGLDTQYF
TGTGCCAGCAGCCTAGGGGATTTTACAGGGCTAGATACGCAGTATTTT
>TRBV7-2|.|TRBJ2-6|.
CASSLISSGANVLTF
TGTGCCAGCAGCTTAATCAGTTCTGGGGCCAACGTCCTGACTTTC
>TRBV9|.|TRBJ2-2|TRBD1
CASSASTGTGDGELFF
TGTGCCAGCAGCGCCTCAACCGGGACAGGGGACGGGGAGCTGTTTTTT
>TRBV27|once|TRBJ1-2|TRBD1
CASSTGTGENGYTF
TGTGCCAGCAGTACCGGGACAGGGGAAAATGGCTACACCTTC
>TRBV4-1|.|TRBJ2-7|.
CASSQGRGGLYEQYF
TGCGCCAGCAGCCAAGGAAGAGGCGGTCTCTACGAGCAGTACTTC
>TRBV24-1|.|TRBJ2-1|TRBD1
CATSDFGQGVNEQFF
TGTGCCACCAGTGATTTCGGGCAGGGGGTCAATGAGCAGTTCTTC
>TRBV14|.|TRBJ2-3|.
CASSQPPRDTQYF
TGTGCCAGCAGCCAGCCCCCCCGGGATACGCAGTATTTT
>TRBV19|few|TRBJ2-3|TRBD1
CASSVSRGRAADTQYF
TGTGCCAGTAGTGTGTCGAGGGGGCGGGCGGCAGATACGCAGTATTTT
>TRBV28|.|TRBJ1-5|TRBD1
CASRRQGVSNQPQHF
TGTGCCAGCAGACGACAGGGCGTGAGCAATCAGCCCCAGCATTTT
>TRBV5-1|.|TRBJ1-4|.
CASSLVGKANEKLFF
TGCGCCAGCAGCTTGGTGGGGAAGGCTAATGAAAAACTGTTTTTT